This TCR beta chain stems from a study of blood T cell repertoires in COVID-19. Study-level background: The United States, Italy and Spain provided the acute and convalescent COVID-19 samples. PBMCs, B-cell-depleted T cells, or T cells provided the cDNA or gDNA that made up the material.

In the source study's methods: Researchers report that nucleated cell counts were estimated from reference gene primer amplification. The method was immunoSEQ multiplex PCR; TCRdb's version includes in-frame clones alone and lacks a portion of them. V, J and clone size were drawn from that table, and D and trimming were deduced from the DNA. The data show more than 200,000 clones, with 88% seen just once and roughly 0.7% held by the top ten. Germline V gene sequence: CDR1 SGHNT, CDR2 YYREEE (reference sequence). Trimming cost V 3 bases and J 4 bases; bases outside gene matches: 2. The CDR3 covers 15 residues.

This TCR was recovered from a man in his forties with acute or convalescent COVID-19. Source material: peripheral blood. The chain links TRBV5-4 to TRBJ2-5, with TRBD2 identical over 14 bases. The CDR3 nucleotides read TGTGCCAGCAGCTCCGGGACTAGCGGGGGAGAGACCCAGTACTTC. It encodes CASSSGTSGGETQYF.